The sequence of this TCR beta chain was determined in a study of cytomegalovirus exposure and HLA in healthy donors. As concerns this clone: The target antigen is unknown.

Study conclusions and caveats: The tendency of first-cohort TCR clusters to co-occur in the 120 or so validation repertoires emerged from a later analysis. For most TCR sequences rarity was the rule, although some public TCRs occurred in many donors.

V lost 5 bases and J lost 3, with 14 bases in between. CDR1 and CDR2 from the germline V gene are SEHNR and FQNEAQ (reference sequence). This CDR3 has 14 residues. Generated by immunoSEQ multiplex PCR, the TCRdb table keeps only in-frame clones and is missing some. Counted here are about 200,000 clones, roughly 88% occurring once; the ten biggest clones make up roughly 12%. This TCR was sampled from a woman in her twenties or thirties in good health and CMV-seropositive. V usage is TRBV7-9 and J usage is TRBJ2-7, with D maybe TRBD1 (6 bases). Sequencing input: PBMCs. CDR3 DNA sequence: TGTGCCAGCAGCCTCCTGGGACACAACTACGAGCAGTACTTC. Protein sequence: CASSLLGHNYEQYF.